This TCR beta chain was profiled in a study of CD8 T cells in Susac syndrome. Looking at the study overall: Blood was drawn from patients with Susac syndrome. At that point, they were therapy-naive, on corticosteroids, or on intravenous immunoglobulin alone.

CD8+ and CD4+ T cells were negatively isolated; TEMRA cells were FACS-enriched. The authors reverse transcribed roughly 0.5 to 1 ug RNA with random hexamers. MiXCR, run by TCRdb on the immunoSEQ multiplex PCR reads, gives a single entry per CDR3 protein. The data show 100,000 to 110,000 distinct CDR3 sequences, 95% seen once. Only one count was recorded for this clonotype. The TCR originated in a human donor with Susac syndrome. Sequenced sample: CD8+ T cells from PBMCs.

The CDR3 region is CASSLDQGGRGYTF. CDR3 sequence (DNA): TGCGCCAGCAGCTTGGACCAGGGGGGGAGAGGCTACACCTTC. This chain links TRBV5-1 with TRBJ1-2, with 7 nucleotides matching TRBD1. In germline, CDR1 is SGHRS, CDR2 YFSETQ. This CDR3 is 14 amino acids long. Trimming at V came to 0 bases and at J to 8 bases, leaving 7 bases not matched to a gene. Full variable domain (rest looked up from reference TRBV5-1 and TRBJ1-2): KAGVTQTPRYLIKTRGQQVTLSCSPISGHRSVSWYQQTPGQGLQFLFEYFSETQRNKGNFPGRFSGRQFSNSRSEMNVSTLELGDSALYLCASSLDQGGRGYTFGSGTRLTVV.